The present T cell receptor (beta chain) was sequenced within a study of shared clonotypes between healthy human individuals. Whole-study findings and limits: As a rule, naive subsets had a larger estimated richness than memory subsets.

The CDR3 runs to 13 residues. CDR1 and CDR2 from the germline V gene are LNHDA and SQIVND (reference sequence). After removal of 6 bases from V and 6 bases from J, the junction contained 6 bases not matched to a gene. Repertoires were generated with immunoSEQ multiplex PCR, while TCRdb's copy carries only in-frame clones and drops some. Of hundreds of thousands of clones in the sample, around three quarters were seen once. Comment on this clone: Its cognate antigen is unknown. Other DNA variants within this sample encode the same CDR3.

Only Caucasian adults living in Nashville, Tennessee served as donors. The sequence was obtained from a young woman in good health. Sequencing input: memory CD4+ T cells sorted from blood. The subset was: CD45RA-negative fraction. The chain joins TRBV19 to TRBJ2-7, with TRBD1 matching over 9 bases. The CDR3 protein is CASSRQGVGEQYF. The CDR3 coding sequence is TGTGCCAGTAGCCGACAGGGGGTGGGCGAGCAGTACTTC.